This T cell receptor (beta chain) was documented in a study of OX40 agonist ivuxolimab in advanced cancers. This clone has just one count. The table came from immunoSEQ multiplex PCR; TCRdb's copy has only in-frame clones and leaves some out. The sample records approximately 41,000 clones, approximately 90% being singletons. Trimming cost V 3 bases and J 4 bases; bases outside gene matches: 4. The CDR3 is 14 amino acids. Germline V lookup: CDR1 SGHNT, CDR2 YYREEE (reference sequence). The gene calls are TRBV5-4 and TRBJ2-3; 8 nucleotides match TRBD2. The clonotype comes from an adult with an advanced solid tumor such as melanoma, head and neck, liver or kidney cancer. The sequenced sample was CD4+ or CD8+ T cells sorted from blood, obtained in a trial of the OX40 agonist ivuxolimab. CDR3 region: CASSSGGGADTQYF. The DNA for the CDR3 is TGTGCCAGCAGCTCGGGAGGGGGAGCAGATACGCAGTATTTT.